This entry describes one TCR beta chain. TCRdb keeps only in-frame clones here, not all; method: immunoSEQ multiplex PCR. The sample yields hundreds of thousands of clones, approximately 87% seen once. Germline-derived CDR1 and CDR2 are MNHEY and SMNVEV (reference sequence). The ends lost 3 bases at V and 5 bases at J; junction bases unmatched: 9. The CDR3 totals 16 residues. The data are from a study of shared T cell receptors in the human thymus. The sample also formed part of further work on human thymus T cells. This second study notes: Donation was from healthy Finnish infants who were having corrective surgery that addressed congenital heart defects. Thymic material originated from resections removed in the course of corrective heart surgery. A high degree of thymic repertoire overlap among unrelated individuals was reported in related research.

This rearrangement joins TRBV27 to TRBJ2-5, with 10 bases fitting TRBD1. The clonotype originates from a boy younger than two with a congenital heart defect. Material: thymocytes. In DNA, the CDR3 is TGTGCCAGCAGTTTCCGGGACAGGGGTTCTCGGGAGACCCAGTACTTC. Protein sequence: CASSFRDRGSRETQYF.